Sequencing of this TCR beta chain was carried out in a study of blood T cell repertoires in COVID-19. Study overall: The samples span acute and convalescent COVID-19 from the United States, Italy and Spain. PBMCs, B-cell-depleted T cells, or T cells provided the cDNA or gDNA that made up the material.

All enrollees were roughly 18 to 95 years old and from fewer than 25 US areas. Resolution of symptoms, clearance, or two negative PCRs was present in recovered Cohort 3 donors. Trimming cost V 4 bases and J 2 bases, with 11 bases left between them. This CDR3 has 14 residues. Germline assignment: CDR1 ENHRY and CDR2 SYGVKD. Libraries were prepared by immunoSEQ multiplex PCR; TCRdb keeps only in-frame clonotypes and omits some of them. The data show about 350,000 clones, about 90% seen once. Sample: PBMCs or T cells enriched from blood (not recorded which). This receptor was obtained from a woman under 40 who had recovered from COVID-19. This rearrangement joins TRBV10-3 to TRBJ1-2, with D unresolved. Here the CDR3 reads CAISGAFDNYGYTF. CDR3 sequence (DNA): TGTGCCATCAGTGGGGCATTTGACAACTATGGCTACACCTTC.